This record concerns one T cell receptor beta chain sequence. This clonotype was seen ten or more times. The antigen this receptor binds is unknown. Qualities for individual bases were not recorded, and no much larger clone is one base off. Libraries were made using 5' RACE. For sequencing, an Illumina HiSeq 2500 was employed. A second PCR of about 7 to 12 cycles was run with a J-beta primer mix and a sample-barcoded 5' primer. Each TCR beta cDNA molecule received a unique molecular identifier from a template-switch 5' adaptor carrying 12 random nucleotides. Each sample yielded at least 2.5 million CDR3-containing paired-end reads. First-strand cDNA was synthesized from all RNA with the Mint cDNA synthesis kit, primed by a TRBC-specific oligonucleotide. After uracil-DNA glycosylase treatment, a first 18-cycle PCR used universal primers M1SS and BC2_uni_R on all cDNA. The original pipeline was this. Normalization of each sample was performed by random selection of 1 million high-quality reads, each carrying a distinct molecular identifier. Instead of being binned into consensus sequences, reads that shared molecular identifiers were thrown out. MiTCR, set to a Q25 quality threshold and the strictest error-elimination algorithm, was used for CDR3 identification, clonotype clustering and error correction. A nonparametric unseen species model with Euler transformation was used to estimate a lower bound on total TCR beta diversity. The public sequencing data were trimmed at Q25 with fastp and processed into clonotypes with MiXCR by TCRdb, which kept only in-frame beta chains. When rows share a CDR3 protein, they turn into one entry using the most common DNA and genes. For this entry, the V and J calls and clone size follow TCRdb and not the study's own pipeline. The table for this sample lists some 640,000 distinct CDR3 sequences; around 31% of them were counted only once. Less than 20% of the sample rests with the top ten.

Taken from cysteine to phenylalanine, the CDR3 has 12 residues. The only DNA kept is the CDR3, 36 bases in frame from the first base. CDR1 and CDR2 are drawn from the germline V gene: SNHLY, FYNNEI. V loses 0 bases of germline sequence and J loses 6 bases, and the interval between the two ends is 5 bases. This record belongs to a study of blood T cells in healthy people across ages (dated by TCRdb to 2014 to 2015). For context, the study as a whole: In model experiments, template switching captured about one uniquely barcoded TCR beta cDNA molecule for every two T cells. The donors were divided into four age groups: young (average about 16 years), middle-aged (over 35), aged (approximately 64) and long-lived (82). Age-related changes in TCR beta repertoire diversity were measured in the study by deep sequencing normalized with unique cDNA molecular identifiers. To avoid experimental bias, donors of different ages were spread randomly across the sequencing lanes. For two donors (one aged 18 to 30 and one aged 80 or older), the study analyzed two additional independent replicas of 1 million unique cDNA reads from the same blood draw.

What the research found in general, with its limitations: As age increased, observed TCR beta diversity per million T cells dropped in a roughly linear way, and a significant reduction was already evident by age 40. Because the CMV infection status of the donors was unknown, age-related changes in expanded clonotypes may potentially have been confounded. Because profiling used bulk unsorted PBMCs, naive and antigen-experienced compartments could not be compared conclusively. There was a strong correlation between observed TCR beta diversity and the percentage of naive T cells measured by flow cytometry. Estimates of total diversity based on one million sequenced T cells were regarded as lower bounds and as underestimates. Compared with the aged group, the long-lived group had more naive CD4+ T cells, fewer expanded clones and increased TCR diversity, a pattern suggesting age selection.

Systemically healthy Caucasian individuals from Russia, approximately 39 in total and aged roughly 6 to 100 years, were included as donors. Around 9.9 milliliters of peripheral blood were collected from each donor into EDTA-treated Vacutainer tubes. Ficoll-Paque density-gradient centrifugation was used to isolate PBMCs, with at least 6.5 million obtained per sample. Total RNA, at least 6 micrograms per sample, was extracted from PBMCs with Trizol reagent. For every donor, an aliquot of PBMCs went through flow cytometry to measure the percentages of naive CD45RAhigh/CD27high T cells. Sequencing was carried out using blood. In this chain, TRBV2 is recombined with TRBJ1-2, with the D gene not clear enough to name. The receptor's source is a woman older than 75 in good health. CDR3 protein: CASSEAGNGYTF. The DNA sequence is TGTGCCAGCAGTGAAGCAGGGAATGGCTACACCTTC.